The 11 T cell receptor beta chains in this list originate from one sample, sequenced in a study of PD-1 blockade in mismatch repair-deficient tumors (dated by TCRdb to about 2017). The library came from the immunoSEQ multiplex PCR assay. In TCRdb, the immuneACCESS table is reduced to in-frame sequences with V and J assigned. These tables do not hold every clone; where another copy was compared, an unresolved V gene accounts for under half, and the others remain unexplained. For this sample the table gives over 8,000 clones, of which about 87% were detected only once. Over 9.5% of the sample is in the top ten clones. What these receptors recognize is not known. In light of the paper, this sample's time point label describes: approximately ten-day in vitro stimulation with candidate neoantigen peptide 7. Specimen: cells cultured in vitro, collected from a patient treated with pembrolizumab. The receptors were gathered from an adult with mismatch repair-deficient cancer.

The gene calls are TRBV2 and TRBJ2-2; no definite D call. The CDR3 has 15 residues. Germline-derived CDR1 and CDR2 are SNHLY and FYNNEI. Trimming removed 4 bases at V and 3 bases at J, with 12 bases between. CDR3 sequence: CASSAIISDTGELFF. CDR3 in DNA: TGTGCCAGCAGTGCAATAATTTCAGACACCGGGGAGCTGTTTTTT.

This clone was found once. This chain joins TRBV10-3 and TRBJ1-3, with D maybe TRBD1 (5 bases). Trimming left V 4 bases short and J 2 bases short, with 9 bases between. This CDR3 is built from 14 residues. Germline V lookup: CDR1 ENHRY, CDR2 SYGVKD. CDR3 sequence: CAISGGAPGNTIYF. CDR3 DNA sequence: TGTGCCATCAGTGGAGGGGCACCTGGAAACACCATATATTTT.

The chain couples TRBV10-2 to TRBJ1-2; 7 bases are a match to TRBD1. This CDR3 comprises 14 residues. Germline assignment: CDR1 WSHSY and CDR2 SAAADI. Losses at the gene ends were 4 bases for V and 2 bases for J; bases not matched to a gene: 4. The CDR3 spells CASSVQTGNYGYTF. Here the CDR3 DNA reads TGCGCCAGCAGTGTTCAGACAGGGAACTATGGCTACACCTTC.

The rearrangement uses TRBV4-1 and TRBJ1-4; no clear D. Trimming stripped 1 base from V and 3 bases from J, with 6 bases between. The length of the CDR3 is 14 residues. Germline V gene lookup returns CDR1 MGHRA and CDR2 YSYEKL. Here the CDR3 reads CASSQVSANEKLFF. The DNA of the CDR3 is TGCGCCAGCAGCCAAGTGTCAGCTAATGAAAAACTGTTTTTT.

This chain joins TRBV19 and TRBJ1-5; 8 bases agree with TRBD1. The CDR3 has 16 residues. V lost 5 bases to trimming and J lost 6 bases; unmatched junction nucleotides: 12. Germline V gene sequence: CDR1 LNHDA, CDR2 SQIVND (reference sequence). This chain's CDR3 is CASSATYQGAFQPQHF. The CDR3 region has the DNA TGTGCCAGTAGTGCCACTTACCAGGGGGCGTTTCAGCCCCAGCATTTT.

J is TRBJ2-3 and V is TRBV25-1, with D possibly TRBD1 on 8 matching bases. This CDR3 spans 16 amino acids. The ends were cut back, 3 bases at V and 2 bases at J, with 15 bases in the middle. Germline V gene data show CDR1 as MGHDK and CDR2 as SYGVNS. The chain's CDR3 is CASSENRGGSTDTQYF. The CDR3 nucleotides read TGTGCCAGCAGTGAGAACAGGGGGGGCTCCACAGATACGCAGTATTTT.

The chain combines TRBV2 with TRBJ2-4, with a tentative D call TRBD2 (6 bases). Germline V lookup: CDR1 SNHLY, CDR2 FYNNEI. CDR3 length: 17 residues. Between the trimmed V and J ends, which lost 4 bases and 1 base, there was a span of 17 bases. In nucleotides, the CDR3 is TGTGCCAGCAGTGGGGATGGGGGGTTGGTGGCCAAAAACATTCAGTACTTC. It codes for CASSGDGGLVAKNIQYF.

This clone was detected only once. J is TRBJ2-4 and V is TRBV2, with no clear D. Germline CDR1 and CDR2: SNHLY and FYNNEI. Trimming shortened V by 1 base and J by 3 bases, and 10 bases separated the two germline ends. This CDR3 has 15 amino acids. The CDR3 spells CASSEVVLGKNIQYF. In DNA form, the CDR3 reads TGTGCCAGCAGTGAAGTGGTCTTGGGCAAAAACATTCAGTACTTC.

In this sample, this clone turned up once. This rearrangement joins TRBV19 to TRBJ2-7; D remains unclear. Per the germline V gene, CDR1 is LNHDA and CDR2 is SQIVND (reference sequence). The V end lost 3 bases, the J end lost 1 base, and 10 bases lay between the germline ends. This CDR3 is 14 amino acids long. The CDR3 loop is CASSMPEASYEQYF. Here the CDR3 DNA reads TGTGCCAGTAGTATGCCAGAGGCATCCTACGAGCAGTACTTC. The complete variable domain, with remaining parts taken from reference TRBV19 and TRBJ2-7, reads DGGITQSPKYLFRKEGQNVTLSCEQNLNHDAMYWYRQDPGQGLRLIYYSQIVNDFQKGDIAEGYSVSREKKESFPLTVTSAQKNPTAFYLCASSMPEASYEQYFGPGTRLTVT.

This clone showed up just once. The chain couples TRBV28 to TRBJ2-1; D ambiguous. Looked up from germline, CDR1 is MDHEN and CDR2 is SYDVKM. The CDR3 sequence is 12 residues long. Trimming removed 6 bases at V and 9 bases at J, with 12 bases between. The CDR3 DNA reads TGTGCCAGCAGAAATTTTCGGTCTGAGCAGTTCTTC. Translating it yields CASRNFRSEQFF.

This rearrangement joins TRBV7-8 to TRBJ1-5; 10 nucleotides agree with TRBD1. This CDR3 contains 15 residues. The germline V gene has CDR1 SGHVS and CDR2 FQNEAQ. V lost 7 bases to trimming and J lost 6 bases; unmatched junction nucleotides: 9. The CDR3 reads CASTPPGQGSQPQHF. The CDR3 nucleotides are TGTGCCAGCACCCCCCCGGGACAGGGGTCTCAGCCCCAGCATTTT.